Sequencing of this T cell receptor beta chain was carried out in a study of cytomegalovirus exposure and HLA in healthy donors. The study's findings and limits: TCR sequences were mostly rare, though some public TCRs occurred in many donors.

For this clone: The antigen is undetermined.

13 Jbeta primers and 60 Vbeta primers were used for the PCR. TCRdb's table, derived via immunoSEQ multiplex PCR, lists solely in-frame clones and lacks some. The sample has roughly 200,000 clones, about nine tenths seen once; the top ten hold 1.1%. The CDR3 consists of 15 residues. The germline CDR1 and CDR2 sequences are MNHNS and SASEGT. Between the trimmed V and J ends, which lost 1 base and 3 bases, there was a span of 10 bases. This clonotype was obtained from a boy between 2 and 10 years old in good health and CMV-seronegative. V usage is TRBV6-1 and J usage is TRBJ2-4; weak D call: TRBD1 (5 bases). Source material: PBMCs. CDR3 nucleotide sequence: TGTGCCAGCAGTGAAGACAGGAGTTACAAAAACATTCAGTACTTC. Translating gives CASSEDRSYKNIQYF.